This is a list of T cell receptor beta chains from one sample in a study of blood T cell repertoires in COVID-19. TCRdb's table, derived via immunoSEQ multiplex PCR, lists solely in-frame clones and lacks some. The sample includes about 110,000 clones, around 90% of them seen just once. Sequencing was performed on peripheral blood. These receptor sequences come from a human donor in a cohort sampled during active COVID-19. CDR3s include the opening cysteine and the closing phenylalanine or tryptophan. A D gene is named only where the DNA matches it firmly. Rows may omit the clone size; those that give it use once, few, many or a size class.

J	V	D	size	DNA	CDR3
TRBJ1-1	TRBV12-3/TRBV12-4	.	.	TGTGCCAGCAGTTTTAGCGGGGAAGCTTTCTTT	CASSFSGEAFF
TRBJ1-4	TRBV7-9	.	.	TGTGCCAGCAGCTCTCGACAGATTAATGAAAAACTGTTTTTT	CASSSRQINEKLFF
TRBJ2-5	TRBV2	.	.	TGTGCCAGCAACCGAGGACAGCAAGAGACCCAGTACTTC	CASNRGQQETQYF
TRBJ1-4	TRBV28	.	.	TGTGCCAGCAGGCAGGGAGGTGATGAAAAACTGTTTTTT	CASRQGGDEKLFF
TRBJ2-7	TRBV7-2	TRBD2	.	TGTGCCAGCAGCTTACTGAGCGGGGGGCTCTACGAGCAGTACTTC	CASSLLSGGLYEQYF
TRBJ2-1	TRBV3-1/TRBV3-2	.	once	TGTGCCAGCAGCCAAGAAGGCTGGACTAACCACAATGAGCAGTTCTTC	CASSQEGWTNHNEQFF
TRBJ2-1	TRBV18	.	.	TGTGCCAGCTCACCGGCGAGGAATGAGCAGTTCTTC	CASSPARNEQFF
TRBJ1-2	TRBV18	TRBD1	.	TGTGCCAGCTCACTGGGAGACGGACAGGGGAAAATGTCACGGTATGGCTACACCTTC	CASSLGDGQGKMSRYGYTF
TRBJ1-1	TRBV5-5	.	.	TGTGCCAGCAGCTTAACGGTTGGACATGAAGCTTTCTTT	CASSLTVGHEAFF
TRBJ2-1	TRBV4-1	.	.	TGCGCCAGCAGCCAACGGATAGAGAACACAGGGCCTCTATACAATGAGCAGTTCTTC	CASSQRIENTGPLYNEQFF
TRBJ2-7	TRBV11-2	TRBD1	.	TGTGCCAGCAGCTTCGGACAGGGGCGCCTCTACGAGCAGTACTTC	CASSFGQGRLYEQYF
TRBJ1-2	TRBV7-8	.	once	TGTGCCAGCAGCTTAATCCCAGGGTTTTACTATGGCTACACCTTC	CASSLIPGFYYGYTF
TRBJ2-2	TRBV28	TRBD2	.	TGTGCCAGCACCGACCCCCCTCCTAGCGGGACCCCTCGAGGCACCGGGGAGCTGTTTTTT	CASTDPPPSGTPRGTGELFF
TRBJ2-1	TRBV19	TRBD1	.	TGTGCCAGTAGTATCGACCAGGGGGTCTCCTACAATGAGCAGTTCTTC	CASSIDQGVSYNEQFF
TRBJ2-4	TRBV11-2	TRBD1	.	TGTGCCAGCAGCCCGGGACAGGGACTCGTCCCCATTCAGTACTTC	CASSPGQGLVPIQYF
TRBJ2-7	TRBV5-1	TRBD2	.	TGCGCCAGCAGCTTGGGGCTAGCGGGTGGGTTCTCCGAGCAGTACTTC	CASSLGLAGGFSEQYF
TRBJ1-1	TRBV5-1	TRBD1	.	TGCGCCAGCAGCTCCGGGGACAGAAGGAACACTGAAGCTTTCTTT	CASSSGDRRNTEAFF
TRBJ1-4	TRBV4-1	.	.	TGCGCCAGCAGCCAAGACCCGCCCCCACAGGGATTGGAAAAACTGTTTTTT	CASSQDPPPQGLEKLFF
TRBJ2-5	TRBV7-9	TRBD1	.	TGTGCCAGCCAAAGGACAGGCAACCAAGAGACCCAGTACTTC	CASQRTGNQETQYF
TRBJ2-1	TRBV19	.	.	TGTGCCAGTAGTATCCGGTTCAATGAGCAGTTCTTC	CASSIRFNEQFF
TRBJ2-7	TRBV5-6	.	.	TGTGCCAGCAGCTCCCTAGGCCGGTGGGAGCAGTACTTC	CASSSLGRWEQYF
TRBJ2-5	TRBV25-1	TRBD1	.	TGTGCCAGCAGTGGAATCGGGACAGGAAAAGAGACCCAGTACTTC	CASSGIGTGKETQYF
TRBJ2-5	TRBV28	.	.	TGTGCCAGCAGTGGGGCCCTCCAAGAGACCCAGTACTTC	CASSGALQETQYF
TRBJ2-5	TRBV24-1	TRBD1	.	TGTGCCACCAGTGACGGACAGGGTGATGTGAGGGAGACCCAGTACTTC	CATSDGQGDVRETQYF
TRBJ1-5	TRBV5-1	.	.	TGCGCCAGCAGCTTGGCTGAGAATCAGCCCCAGCATTTT	CASSLAENQPQHF
TRBJ2-1	TRBV20-1	TRBD1	.	TGCAGTGCCAGTCAGGGGGTTGTTAATGAGCAGTTCTTC	CSASQGVVNEQFF
TRBJ2-3	TRBV10-3	.	once	TGTGCCGCCAGGGCCGGCGGGGCAGATACGCAGTATTTT	CAARAGGADTQYF
TRBJ2-7	TRBV7-2	.	.	TGTGCCAGCAGCTTCACAAGCAGGGGCTCCTACGAGCAGTACTTC	CASSFTSRGSYEQYF
TRBJ2-3	TRBV7-6	.	.	TGTGCCAGCAGCTTCGGAGGAACAGATACGCAGTATTTT	CASSFGGTDTQYF
TRBJ1-1	TRBV9	.	.	TGTGCCAGCAGCCCCCGGACAGAGGGGAACACTGAAGCTTTCTTT	CASSPRTEGNTEAFF
TRBJ1-6	TRBV9	.	.	TGTGCCAGTACAGGGTCCCCCTATAATTCACCCCTCCACTTT	CASTGSPYNSPLHF
TRBJ2-1	TRBV13	TRBD2	.	TGTGCCAGCAGCTTATCGTGGCGGGAGAGGGGCAATGAGCAGTTCTTC	CASSLSWRERGNEQFF
TRBJ2-2	TRBV11-1	.	.	TGTGCCAGCAGTTCCTTCTATGCGGGGACCGGGGAGCTGTTTTTT	CASSSFYAGTGELFF
TRBJ2-7	TRBV7-8	TRBD2	.	TGTGCCAGCGACCCGGGGGGGGCCTACGAGCAGTACTTC	CASDPGGAYEQYF
TRBJ2-7	TRBV7-3	.	.	TGTGCCAGCAGCCCGGAGGCCTACGAGCAGTACTTC	CASSPEAYEQYF
TRBJ2-5	TRBV11-3	TRBD2	.	TGTGCCAGCAGCTTAGGGGTCGTAGCGGGGAAAGAGACCCAGTACTTC	CASSLGVVAGKETQYF
TRBJ1-6	TRBV25-1	.	.	TGTGCCAGCAGTGAACCCCGGGGAGGGAGCTCCTATAATTCACCCCTCCACTTT	CASSEPRGGSSYNSPLHF
TRBJ2-3	TRBV2	TRBD2	few	TGTGCCAGCAGCTTAGGACTAGCGGGGGGAGATACGCAGTATTTT	CASSLGLAGGDTQYF
TRBJ1-3	TRBV9	.	.	TGTGCCAGCAGCGTGACGGGGAGCTCTGGAAACACCATATATTTT	CASSVTGSSGNTIYF
TRBJ1-2	TRBV24-1	TRBD1	.	TGTGCCACCAGTGACCAGGCCGACAGGGAAGGCTACACCTTC	CATSDQADREGYTF
TRBJ1-3	TRBV2	.	.	TGTGCCAGCAGTGACAACAGCCGGGGCATATATTTT	CASSDNSRGIYF
TRBJ2-5	TRBV9	TRBD1	.	TGTGCCAGCAGCGTAACAGGAACAGGGGGTATTGGAGAGACCCAGTACTTC	CASSVTGTGGIGETQYF
TRBJ2-1	TRBV2	.	.	TGTGCCAGCAGTGAAGCGGGGGGTGGTTACAATGAGCAGTTCTTC	CASSEAGGGYNEQFF
TRBJ2-1	TRBV10-3	TRBD2	once	TGTGCCACCCTCCCTACGAAGAGCGGGACCTCCTACAATGAGCAGTTCTTC	CATLPTKSGTSYNEQFF
TRBJ2-7	TRBV6-5	TRBD1	.	TGTGCCAGCAGTTACCGGGACAGGGGCTACGAGCAGTACTTC	CASSYRDRGYEQYF
TRBJ2-3	TRBV6-5	TRBD2	.	TGTGCCAGCAGCCGAAGACTAGCGGGGGTGGATACGCAGTATTTT	CASSRRLAGVDTQYF
TRBJ1-1	TRBV6-2/TRBV6-3	.	.	TGTGCCAGCAGTTATGACAGCTTCATGAACACTGAAGCTTTCTTT	CASSYDSFMNTEAFF
TRBJ2-5	TRBV5-1	TRBD1	once	TGCGCCAGCAGCGGCCGGGACAGGCAAGAGACCCAGTACTTC	CASSGRDRQETQYF
TRBJ1-1	TRBV10-3	TRBD1	.	TGTGCCAGCGGGACAGGGGGCACTGAAGCTTTCTTT	CASGTGGTEAFF